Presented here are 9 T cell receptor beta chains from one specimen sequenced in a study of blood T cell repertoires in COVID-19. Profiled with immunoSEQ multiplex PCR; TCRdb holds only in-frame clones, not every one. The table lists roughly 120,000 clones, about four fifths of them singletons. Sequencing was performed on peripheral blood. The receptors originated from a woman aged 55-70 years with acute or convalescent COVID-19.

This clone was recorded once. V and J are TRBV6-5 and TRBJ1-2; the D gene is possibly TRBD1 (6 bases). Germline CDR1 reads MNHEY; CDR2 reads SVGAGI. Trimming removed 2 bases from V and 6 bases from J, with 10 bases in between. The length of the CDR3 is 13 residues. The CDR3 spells CASSYRQVDGYTF. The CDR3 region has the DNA TGTGCCAGCAGTTACAGACAGGTCGATGGCTACACCTTC.

The CDR3 DNA reads TGTGCCAGCAGCCAAGAACCGGGGAACACCGGGGAGCTGTTTTTT. Translating gives CASSQEPGNTGELFF. V is TRBV14 and J is TRBJ2-2; no reliable D call. The germline CDR1 and CDR2 sequences are SGHDN and FVKESK. The CDR3 runs 15 residues. Between the trimmed V and J ends, which lost 0 bases and 1 base, there was a span of 6 bases. Drawing the rest from reference TRBV14 and TRBJ2-2, the complete variable domain is EAGVTQFPSHSVIEKGQTVTLRCDPISGHDNLYWYRRVMGKEIKFLLHFVKESKQDESGMPNNRFLAERTGGTYSTLKVQPAELEDSGVYFCASSQEPGNTGELFFGEGSRLTVL.

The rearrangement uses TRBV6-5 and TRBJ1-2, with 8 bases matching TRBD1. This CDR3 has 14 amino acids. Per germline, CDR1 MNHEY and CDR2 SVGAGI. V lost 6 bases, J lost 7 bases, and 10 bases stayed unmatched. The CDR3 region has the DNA TGTGCCAGCAGATTGACAGGGGCGAGGAGTGGCTACACCTTC. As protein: CASRLTGARSGYTF.

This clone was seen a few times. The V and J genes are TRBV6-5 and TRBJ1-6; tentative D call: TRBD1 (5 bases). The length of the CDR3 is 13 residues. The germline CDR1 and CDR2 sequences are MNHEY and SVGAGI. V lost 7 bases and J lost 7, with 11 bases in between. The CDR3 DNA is TGTGCCAGCATACAGGTTCTCAATTCACCCCTCCACTTT. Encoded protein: CASIQVLNSPLHF.

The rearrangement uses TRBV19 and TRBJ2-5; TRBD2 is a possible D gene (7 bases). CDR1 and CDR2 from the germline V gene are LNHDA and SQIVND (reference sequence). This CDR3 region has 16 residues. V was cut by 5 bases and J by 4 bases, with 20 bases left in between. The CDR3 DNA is TGTGCCAGTAGTCCAACGGGGGGCATCGTCGGAGAGACCCAGTACTTC. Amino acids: CASSPTGGIVGETQYF.

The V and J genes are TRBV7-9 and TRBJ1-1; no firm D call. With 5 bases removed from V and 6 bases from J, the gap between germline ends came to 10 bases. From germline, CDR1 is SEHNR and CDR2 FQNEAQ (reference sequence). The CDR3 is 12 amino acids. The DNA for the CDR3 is TGTGCCAGCAGCCTCGGACTTTCTGAAGCTTTCTTT. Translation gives CASSLGLSEAFF.

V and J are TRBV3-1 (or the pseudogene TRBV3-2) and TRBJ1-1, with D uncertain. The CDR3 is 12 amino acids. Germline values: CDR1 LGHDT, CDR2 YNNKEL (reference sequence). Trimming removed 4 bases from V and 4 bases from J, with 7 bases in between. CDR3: CASSPSGTEAFF. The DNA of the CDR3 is TGTGCCAGCAGCCCGTCGGGCACTGAAGCTTTCTTT.

CDR3: CASSRGQGKQPQHF. The CDR3 DNA sequence: TGTGCCAGCAGCCGGGGACAGGGGAAGCAGCCCCAGCATTTT. The V and J genes are TRBV7-8 and TRBJ1-5; 10 positions agree with TRBD1. V was pared by 5 bases and J by 7 bases, with 5 bases of the junction left unmatched. This CDR3 spans 14 amino acids. From germline, CDR1 is SGHVS and CDR2 FQNEAQ.

The CDR3 is CAISGTSGNEQFF. Written as DNA, the CDR3 is TGTGCCATCAGTGGGACTAGCGGAAACGAGCAGTTCTTC. The V gene is TRBV10-3, the J gene TRBJ2-1, with 10 bases aligning to TRBD2. CDR3 length: 13 amino acids. Trimming at V came to 4 bases and at J to 10 bases, leaving 4 bases not matched to a gene. CDR1 is ENHRY and CDR2 is SYGVKD in the germline V gene.